The sequence of this T cell receptor (beta chain) was determined in a study of OX40 agonist ivuxolimab in advanced cancers. Looking at the study overall: The patients got ivuxolimab, which is an agonistic anti-OX40 (CD134) antibody. Study-level findings and limits: Mean expanded clone counts were higher in CD8+ than CD4+ T cells. Clones of CD4+ and CD8+ blood T cells grew by week 6 at doses of 0.1 to 3.0 mg/kg.

The CDR3 runs 14 residues. Germline CDR1 SGHTA, CDR2 FQGNSA. The J segment lost 4 bases and the V segment lost 3 bases, leaving 4 bases of the junction unmatched. As to this clone: Its antigen is as yet unknown.

TCRdb keeps only in-frame clones here, not all; method: immunoSEQ multiplex PCR. The sample records approximately 98,000 clones, approximately 90% being singletons. The sample in question was CD4+ or CD8+ T cells sorted from blood, obtained in a trial of the OX40 agonist ivuxolimab. This rearrangement joins TRBV7-2 to TRBJ2-7, with 9 bases matching TRBD2. This TCR derives from an adult with an advanced solid tumor such as melanoma, head and neck, liver or kidney cancer. The DNA for the CDR3 is TGTGCCAGCAGCTTGCGGGGGGGTCTGTACGAGCAGTACTTC. It specifies CASSLRGGLYEQYF.